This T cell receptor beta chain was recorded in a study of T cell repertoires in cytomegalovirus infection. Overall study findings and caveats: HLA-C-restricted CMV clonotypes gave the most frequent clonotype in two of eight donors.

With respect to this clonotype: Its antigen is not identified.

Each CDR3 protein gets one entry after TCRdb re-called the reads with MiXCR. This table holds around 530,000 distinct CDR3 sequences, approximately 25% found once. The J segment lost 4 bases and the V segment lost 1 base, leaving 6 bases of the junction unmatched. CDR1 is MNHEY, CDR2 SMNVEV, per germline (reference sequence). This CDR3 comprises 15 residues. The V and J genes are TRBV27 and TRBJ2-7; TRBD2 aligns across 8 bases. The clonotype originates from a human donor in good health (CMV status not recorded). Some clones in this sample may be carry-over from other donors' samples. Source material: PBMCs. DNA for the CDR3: TGTGCCAGCAGTTTATGGGCTAGCGGGCGGTACGAGCAGTACTTC. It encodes CASSLWASGRYEQYF.